This T cell receptor (beta chain) was recovered during a study of control samples from healthy donors and cancer patients. Assay used: immunoSEQ multiplex PCR; TCRdb lists only in-frame clones, some missing. Of approximately 49,000 clones in the sample, about 86% are singletons; the top ten hold roughly 2.8%. The junction had 0 bases not matched to a gene; V was cut back by 4 bases and J by 0 bases. CDR1 is SGHNT, CDR2 YENEEA, per germline. The length of the CDR3 is 15 residues. The sequence came from a woman aged 50 to 65 with lung cancer. Sequenced: PBMCs. This sequence joins TRBV11-3 and TRBJ2-3, with 11 bases aligning to TRBD1. In nucleotides, the CDR3 is TGTGCCAGCAGCTGGGACAGGGGGAGCACAGATACGCAGTATTTT. It is translated as CASSWDRGSTDTQYF.